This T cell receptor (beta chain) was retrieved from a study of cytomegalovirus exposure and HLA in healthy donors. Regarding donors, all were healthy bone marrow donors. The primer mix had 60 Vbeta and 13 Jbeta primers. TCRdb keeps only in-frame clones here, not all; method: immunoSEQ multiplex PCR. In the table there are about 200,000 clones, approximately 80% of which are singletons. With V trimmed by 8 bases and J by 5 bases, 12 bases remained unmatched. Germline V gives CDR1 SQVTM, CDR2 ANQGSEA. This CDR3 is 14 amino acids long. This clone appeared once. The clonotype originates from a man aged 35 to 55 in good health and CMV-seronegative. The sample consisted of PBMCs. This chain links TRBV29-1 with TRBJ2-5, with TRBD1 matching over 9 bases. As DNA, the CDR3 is TGCAGCCTCACAGGGGGCTACGGAGGGGAGACCCAGTACTTC. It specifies CSLTGGYGGETQYF.